These 26 T cell receptor beta chains came from one sample sequenced in a study of shared clonotypes between healthy human individuals. Measured with immunoSEQ multiplex PCR; TCRdb has only the in-frame clones, and not every one. The sample lists a few million clones; around 94% were seen once. Sequenced material: naive CD4+ T cells sorted from blood. This sample's subset: CD45RA+ positively selected. Receptors originate from a man between 18 and 29 years old in good health.

The chain links TRBV5-4 to TRBJ2-5; possibly TRBD1 or TRBD2 for D (5 bases each). The germline gives CDR1 SGHNT, CDR2 YYREEE (reference sequence). The germline V and J ends were trimmed by 1 base and 1 base, with 11 bases remaining between them. The CDR3 is made up of 15 amino acids. For the CDR3, the DNA is TGTGCCAGCAGCTTGACCGGGACGCGCCAAGAGACCCAGTACTTC. It translates to CASSLTGTRQETQYF.

The chain combines TRBV6-1 with TRBJ2-1, with D unclear. Germline CDR1 is MNHNS and CDR2 is SASEGT. CDR3 length: 16 residues. V dropped 4 bases and J dropped 0 bases, with 13 bases sitting between them. CDR3 loop: CASSGVDLSSYNEQFF. The CDR3 DNA follows: TGTGCCAGCAGTGGTGTGGACCTGAGCTCCTACAATGAGCAGTTCTTC.

The CDR3 region has the DNA TGTGCCAGCAGATCAGGGGGGAAGGGGCCCCAGCATTTT. Encoded protein: CASRSGGKGPQHF. J is TRBJ1-5 and V is TRBV6-5; 7 nucleotides align to TRBD1. Germline values: CDR1 MNHEY, CDR2 SVGAGI. J was trimmed by 9 bases and V by 6 bases; bases with no gene match: 8. This CDR3 is 13 amino acids long.

This rearrangement joins TRBV11-2 to TRBJ2-5; D tentatively reads TRBD1 or TRBD2 (5 bases each). The CDR3 contains 14 residues. V lost 4 bases and J lost 1, with 10 bases in between. Germline V gene sequence: CDR1 SGHAT, CDR2 FQNNGV. Here the CDR3 DNA reads TGTGCCAGCAGCTCCCCAGGGACCCAAGAGACCCAGTACTTC. Protein product: CASSSPGTQETQYF.

This clone appeared a single time. CDR3 bases: TGTGCCAGTAGGGACTTGACTAGGTTATTATACAATGAGCAGTTCTTC. Translating it yields CASRDLTRLLYNEQFF. The chain uses TRBV19 and TRBJ2-1; D perhaps matches TRBD2 (6 bases). Germline V gene lookup returns CDR1 LNHDA and CDR2 SQIVND (reference sequence). V was shortened by 6 bases and J by 4 bases, with 19 bases between the two germline ends. This CDR3 contains 16 residues.

The V call is TRBV18, the J call TRBJ2-3; 8 positions agree with TRBD2. Germline V gene data show CDR1 as KGHSH and CDR2 as LQKENI. V shed 6 bases and J 5 bases; nucleotides not matched to a gene: 1. CDR3 size: 12 residues. The DNA of the CDR3 is TGTGCCAGCTCCCGGGGGGGAGATACGCAGTATTTT. This sequence encodes CASSRGGDTQYF.

This clone was detected only a few times. The chain employs TRBV6-5 and TRBJ1-1; no clear D gene. The V gene's germline CDR1 is MNHEY and CDR2 SVGAGI. The germline V and J ends were trimmed by 10 bases and 7 bases, with 13 bases remaining between them. The length of the CDR3 is 11 residues. The CDR3 bases are TGTGCCACCGTGGTGGGTCGTGAAGCTTTCTTT. Translation: CATVVGREAFF.

For this clone: A junction boundary mismatches the germline segment, possibly from a read error. The rearrangement links TRBV19 to TRBJ1-1; unclear D gene. Germline values: CDR1 LNHDA, CDR2 SQIVND (reference sequence). The CDR3 spans 12 residues. This CDR3 reads CASSIGDGRWIF. The CDR3 DNA sequence: TGTGCCAGTAGTATAGGAGATGGGAGATGGATCTTT.

This rearrangement joins TRBV4-1 to TRBJ2-1, with D possibly being TRBD2 (5 bases). In germline, CDR1 is MGHRA, CDR2 YSYEKL. This CDR3 region has 13 residues. With 5 bases removed from V and 4 bases from J, the gap between germline ends came to 9 bases. The CDR3 is CASSSGRYNEQFF. Here the CDR3 DNA reads TGCGCCAGCAGCAGCGGACGGTACAATGAGCAGTTCTTC.

On this clone itself: Other DNA sequences within the sample encode an identical CDR3. The chain couples TRBV29-1 to TRBJ2-3; D is perhaps TRBD1 (6 bases). The CDR3 runs 12 residues. Trimming pared 6 bases from V and 4 bases from J, leaving 11 bases between. Germline lookup yields CDR1 SQVTM and CDR2 ANQGSEA. For the CDR3, the DNA is TGCAGCGTGGCCAGGGGATCAGATACGCAGTATTTT. This codes for CSVARGSDTQYF.

This clone occurred a few times. The chain links TRBV19 to TRBJ1-3; no clear D gene. V lost 5 bases and J lost 2, with 4 bases in between. Germline V lookup: CDR1 LNHDA, CDR2 SQIVND (reference sequence). The CDR3 loop spans 12 amino acids. CDR3 in DNA: TGTGCCAGTAGTTCCCCTGGAAACACCATATATTTT. This codes for CASSSPGNTIYF.

This clone was detected once. The chain is built from TRBV2 and TRBJ2-1, with D perhaps assigned TRBD1 or TRBD2 (5 bases each). The CDR3 loop spans 15 amino acids. Trimming removed 7 bases at V and 3 bases at J, with 16 bases between. Germline CDR1 reads SNHLY; CDR2 reads FYNNEI. CDR3 bases: TGTGCCAGCACCCGCGGGCAGGGATTCTACAATGAGCAGTTCTTC. As protein: CASTRGQGFYNEQFF.

The chain is built from TRBV11-2 and TRBJ1-4, with TRBD1 as a possible D gene (6 bases). The germline gives CDR1 SGHAT, CDR2 FQNNGV. This CDR3 has 16 residues. V gave up 5 bases and J gave up 0 bases, with 13 bases separating them. DNA for the CDR3: TGTGCCAGCAGCCCCGGACAGCCAGCAACTAATGAAAAACTGTTTTTT. As protein: CASSPGQPATNEKLFF.

The chain couples TRBV2 to TRBJ1-5, with TRBD1 matching 8 bases. This CDR3 comprises 15 residues. The junction had 10 bases not matched to a gene; V was cut back by 6 bases and J by 6 bases. Germline V CDR1 and CDR2: SNHLY, FYNNEI. The DNA for the CDR3 is TGTGCCAGCAGGCCGGGACAGGCCTTAAGTCAGCCCCAGCATTTT. Translation: CASRPGQALSQPQHF. The entire variable domain, with the rest obtained from reference TRBV2 and TRBJ1-5, is as follows: EPEVTQTPSHQVTQMGQEVILRCVPISNHLYFYWYRQILGQKVEFLVSFYNNEISEKSEIFDDQFSVERPDGSNFTLKIRSTKLEDSAMYFCASRPGQALSQPQHFGDGTRLSIL.

The V call is TRBV6-1, the J call TRBJ2-1; weak D call: TRBD1 (5 bases). V lost 5 bases, J lost 7 bases, and 12 bases lay in between. Germline assignment: CDR1 MNHNS and CDR2 SASEGT. The CDR3 loop spans 13 amino acids. CDR3 sequence reads: CASSWERQNEQFF. The CDR3 DNA reads TGTGCCAGCAGTTGGGAAAGACAGAATGAGCAGTTCTTC.

The chain has TRBV28 and TRBJ1-3; no clear D gene. This CDR3 contains 15 residues. V was clipped by 3 bases and J by 2 bases, with 11 bases between them. From germline, CDR1 is MDHEN and CDR2 SYDVKM. Here the CDR3 DNA reads TGTGCCAGCAGTTTGCCGGATGGTACTGGAAACACCATATATTTT. Encoded protein: CASSLPDGTGNTIYF.

V gene TRBV5-1 combines with J gene TRBJ1-3, with a possible D match to TRBD1 (5 bases). Per the germline V gene, CDR1 is SGHRS and CDR2 is YFSETQ. V lost 3 bases, J lost 4 bases, and 17 bases lay in between. This CDR3 has 16 residues. The CDR3 coding sequence is TGCGCCAGCAGCTCCCAGGGCCTTCTCAGGGGAAACACCATATATTTT. Translating gives CASSSQGLLRGNTIYF.

The chain uses TRBV18 and TRBJ2-7; tentative D call: TRBD2 (6 bases). This CDR3 is 13 amino acids long. Trimming took 4 bases from V and 0 from J, leaving 7 bases between them. The germline V gene encodes CDR1 KGHSH and CDR2 LQKENI. CDR3 DNA sequence: TGTGCCAGCTCACGGGGGGTCTCCTACGAGCAGTACTTC. It codes for CASSRGVSYEQYF.

This clone was seen once. The V gene is TRBV28, the J gene TRBJ2-7, with 13 bases that match TRBD2. Germline CDR1 reads MDHEN; CDR2 reads SYDVKM. The CDR3 covers 13 residues. After removal of 6 bases from V and 6 bases from J, the junction contained 2 bases not matched to a gene. The CDR3 spells CASRRTSGGEQYF. In DNA, the CDR3 is TGTGCCAGCAGGCGGACTAGCGGGGGCGAGCAGTACTTC. Full variable domain (missing parts from reference TRBV28 and TRBJ2-7): DVKVTQSSRYLVKRTGEKVFLECVQDMDHENMFWYRQDPGLGLRLIYFSYDVKMKEKGDIPEGYSVSREKKERFSLILESASTNQTSMYLCASRRTSGGEQYFGPGTRLTVT.

As to this clone: With a much larger clone just one base away, this may be a read error. Within the sample, other DNA sequences also encode this same CDR3. V is TRBV18 and J is TRBJ1-1; unclear D gene. With 1 base removed from V and 1 base from J, the gap between germline ends came to 4 bases. This CDR3 is built from 13 residues. The V gene's germline CDR1 is KGHSH and CDR2 LQKENI. CDR3 protein: CASSPQRNTEAFF. CDR3 DNA: TGTGCCAGCTCACCACAGAGGAACACTGAAGCTTTCTTT.

The chain recombines TRBV6-1 with TRBJ1-3; TRBD1 is a possible D gene (6 bases). From germline, CDR1 is MNHNS and CDR2 SASEGT. CDR3 length equals 14 residues. Between the trimmed V and J ends, which lost 4 bases and 4 bases, there was a span of 11 bases. Here the CDR3 DNA reads TGTGCCAGCAGTGCCCGACAGGCGGGAAACACCATATATTTT. This gives the protein CASSARQAGNTIYF.

The V call is TRBV5-4, the J call TRBJ2-6; 10 nucleotides match TRBD2. Unmatched junction bases numbered 3, after V lost 3 bases and J lost 0 bases. CDR1 and CDR2 from the germline V gene are SGHNT and YYREEE (reference sequence). The CDR3 runs to 17 residues. The chain's CDR3 is CASSSGLAVSGANVLTF. The CDR3 DNA reads as TGTGCCAGCAGCTCCGGACTAGCGGTCTCTGGGGCCAACGTCCTGACTTTC.

This chain joins TRBV7-9 and TRBJ1-2; a weak D match, TRBD1 (6 bases). Germline V gene lookup returns CDR1 SEHNR and CDR2 FQNEAQ (reference sequence). The V end was cut by 1 base, the J end by 6 bases, with 15 bases between. The CDR3 is 15 amino acids. CDR3 nucleotides: TGTGCCAGCAGCTTAGGATCCGCGGGGGGCGATGGCTACACCTTC. Residues: CASSLGSAGGDGYTF.

This clone was observed a single time. The chain has TRBV14 and TRBJ2-1; D is unresolved. The CDR3 length is 13 residues. Trimming took 2 bases from V and 7 from J, leaving 9 bases between them. The germline V gene encodes CDR1 SGHDN and CDR2 FVKESK. This chain's CDR3 is CASSQLYMNEQFF. CDR3 bases: TGTGCCAGCAGCCAACTATATATGAATGAGCAGTTCTTC. The variable domain in full, with the rest retrieved from reference TRBV14 and TRBJ2-1, is EAGVTQFPSHSVIEKGQTVTLRCDPISGHDNLYWYRRVMGKEIKFLLHFVKESKQDESGMPNNRFLAERTGGTYSTLKVQPAELEDSGVYFCASSQLYMNEQFFGPGTRLTVL.

The chain is built from TRBV9 and TRBJ2-1; TRBD2 matches at 9 bases. This CDR3 is built from 16 residues. Looked up from germline, CDR1 is SGDLS and CDR2 is YYNGEE. Trimming took 0 bases from V and 4 from J; bases not matched to a gene: 5. The CDR3 DNA follows: TGTGCCAGCAGCGTAGAGCGGGGGGCACCATACAATGAGCAGTTCTTC. This gives the protein CASSVERGAPYNEQFF.

V and J are TRBV7-2 and TRBJ2-3; a weak D match, TRBD2 (7 bases). Germline V gene sequence: CDR1 SGHTA, CDR2 FQGNSA. V was cut by 5 bases and J by 0 bases, with 15 bases left in between. CDR3 length: 16 amino acids. This CDR3 reads CASSGGALSSTDTQYF. The CDR3 bases are TGTGCCAGCAGCGGGGGGGCACTCAGCAGCACAGATACGCAGTATTTT. The whole variable domain, filled in from reference TRBV7-2 and TRBJ2-3, reads GAGVSQSPSNKVTEKGKDVELRCDPISGHTALYWYRQSLGQGLEFLIYFQGNSAPDKSGLPSDRFSAERTGGSVSTLTIQRTQQEDSAVYLCASSGGALSSTDTQYFGPGTRLTVL.